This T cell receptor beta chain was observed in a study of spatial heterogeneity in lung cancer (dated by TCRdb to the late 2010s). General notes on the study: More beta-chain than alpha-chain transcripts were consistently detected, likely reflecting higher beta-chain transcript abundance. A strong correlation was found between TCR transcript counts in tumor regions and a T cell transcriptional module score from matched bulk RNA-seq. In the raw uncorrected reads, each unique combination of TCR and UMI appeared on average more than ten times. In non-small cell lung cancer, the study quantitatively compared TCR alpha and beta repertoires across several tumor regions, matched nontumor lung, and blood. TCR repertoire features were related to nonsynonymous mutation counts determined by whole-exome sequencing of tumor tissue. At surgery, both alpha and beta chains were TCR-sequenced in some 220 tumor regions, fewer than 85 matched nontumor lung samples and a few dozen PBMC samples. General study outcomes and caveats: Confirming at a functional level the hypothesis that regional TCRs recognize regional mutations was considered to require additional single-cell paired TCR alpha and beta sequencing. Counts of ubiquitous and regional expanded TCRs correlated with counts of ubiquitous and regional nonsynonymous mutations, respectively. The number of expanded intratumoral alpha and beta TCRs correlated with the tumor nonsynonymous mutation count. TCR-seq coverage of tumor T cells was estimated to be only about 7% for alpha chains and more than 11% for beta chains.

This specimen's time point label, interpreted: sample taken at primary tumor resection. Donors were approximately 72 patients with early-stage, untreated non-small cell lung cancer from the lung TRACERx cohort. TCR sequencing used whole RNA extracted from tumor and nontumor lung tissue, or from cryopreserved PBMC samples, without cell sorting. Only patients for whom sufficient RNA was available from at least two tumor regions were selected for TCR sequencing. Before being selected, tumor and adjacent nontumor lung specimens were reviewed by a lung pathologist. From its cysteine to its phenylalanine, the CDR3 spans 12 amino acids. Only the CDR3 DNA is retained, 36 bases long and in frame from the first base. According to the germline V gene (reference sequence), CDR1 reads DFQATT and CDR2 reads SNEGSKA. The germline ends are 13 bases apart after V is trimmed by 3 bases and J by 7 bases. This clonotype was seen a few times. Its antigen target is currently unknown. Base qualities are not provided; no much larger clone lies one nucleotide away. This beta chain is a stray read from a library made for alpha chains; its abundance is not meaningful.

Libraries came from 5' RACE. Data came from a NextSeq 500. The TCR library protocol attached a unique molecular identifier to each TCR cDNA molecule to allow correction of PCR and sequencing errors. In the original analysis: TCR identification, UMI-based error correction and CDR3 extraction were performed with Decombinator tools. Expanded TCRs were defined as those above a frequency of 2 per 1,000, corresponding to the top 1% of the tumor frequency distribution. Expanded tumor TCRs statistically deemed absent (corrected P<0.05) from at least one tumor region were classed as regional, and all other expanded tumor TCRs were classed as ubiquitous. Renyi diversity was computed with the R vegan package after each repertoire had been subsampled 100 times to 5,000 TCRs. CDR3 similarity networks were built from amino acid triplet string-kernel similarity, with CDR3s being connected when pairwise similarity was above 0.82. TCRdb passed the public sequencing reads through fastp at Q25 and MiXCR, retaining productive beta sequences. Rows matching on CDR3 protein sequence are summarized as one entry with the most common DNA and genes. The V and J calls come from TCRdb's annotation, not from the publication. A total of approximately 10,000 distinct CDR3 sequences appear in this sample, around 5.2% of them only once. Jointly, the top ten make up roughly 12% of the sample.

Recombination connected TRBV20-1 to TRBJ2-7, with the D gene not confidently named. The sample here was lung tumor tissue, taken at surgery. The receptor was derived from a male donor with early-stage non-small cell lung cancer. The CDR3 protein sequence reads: CSASSSASEQYF. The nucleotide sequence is TGCAGTGCTAGTTCTAGTGCCTCTGAGCAGTACTTC.